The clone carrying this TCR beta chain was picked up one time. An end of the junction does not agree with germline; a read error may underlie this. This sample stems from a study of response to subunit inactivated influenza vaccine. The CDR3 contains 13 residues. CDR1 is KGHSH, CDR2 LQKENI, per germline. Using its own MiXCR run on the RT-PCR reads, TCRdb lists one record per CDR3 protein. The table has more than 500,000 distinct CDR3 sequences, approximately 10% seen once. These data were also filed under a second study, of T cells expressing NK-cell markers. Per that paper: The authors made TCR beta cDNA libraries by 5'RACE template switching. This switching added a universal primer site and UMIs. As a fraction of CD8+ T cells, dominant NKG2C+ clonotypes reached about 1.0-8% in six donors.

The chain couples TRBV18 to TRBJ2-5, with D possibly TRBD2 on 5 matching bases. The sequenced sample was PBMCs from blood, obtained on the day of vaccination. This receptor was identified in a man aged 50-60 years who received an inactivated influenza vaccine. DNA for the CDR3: TGTGCCAACTCACTAGGTAACCAAGAGACCCAGTACTTC. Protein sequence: CANSLGNQETQYF.